This T cell receptor beta chain was observed in a study of cytomegalovirus exposure and HLA in healthy donors. General observations from the study: A cluster of highly shared sequence variants was likely a sequencing artifact. A further, later analysis showed that HLA-associated TCR beta chains (compared with equally common others) were more clonally expanded. Reported performance of the classifier showed diagnosis of cytomegalovirus status with high specificity and sensitivity. Of the V segments, some could not be distinguished, including TRBV6-2 and TRBV6-3, and were excluded.

J was trimmed by 10 bases and V by 1 base; bases with no gene match: 7. Germline V gene lookup returns CDR1 SNHLY and CDR2 FYNNEI. The CDR3 extends over 14 amino acids. This PCR relied on a set of 60 Vbeta primers and 13 Jbeta primers. Sequencing was performed with immunoSEQ multiplex PCR; in TCRdb, only in-frame clones are kept and a portion is missing. The sample contains approximately 73,000 clones, over 70% of which appear only once. Remarks on this clone: What it recognizes is unknown.

J is TRBJ2-1 and V is TRBV2; 7 bases are a match to TRBD2. Sequenced: PBMCs. This sequence was found in a man between 65 and 85 years old in good health and CMV-seronegative. As DNA, the CDR3 is TGTGCCAGCAGTGAAGGAGTGAGCGGGGAAGAGCAGTTCTTC. Translation: CASSEGVSGEEQFF.